Following are 4 T cell receptor beta chains from one sample sequenced in a study of shared clonotypes between healthy human individuals. The naive CD8 subset, CD45RO-negative cells positively selected for CCR7, excluded terminally differentiated effector memory CD45RA+ cells. This table comes from immunoSEQ multiplex PCR, and its TCRdb copy is limited to in-frame clones, with some not included. The repertoire holds about 2 million clones, with approximately 94% as singletons. The sample was naive CD8+ T cells sorted from blood. These receptor sequences come from a man younger than 35 in good health.

The chain has TRBV7-9 and TRBJ2-1; tentatively, D is TRBD1 or TRBD2 (5 bases each). In germline, CDR1 is SEHNR, CDR2 FQNEAQ (reference sequence). V was shortened by 4 bases and J by 5 bases, with 15 bases between the two germline ends. The CDR3 has 15 amino acids. This chain's CDR3 is CASSSRGVHDNEQFF. The CDR3 nucleotides are TGTGCCAGCAGCTCAAGGGGAGTGCATGACAATGAGCAGTTCTTC.

CDR3 sequence: CASSSGDNLNEKLFF. The CDR3 nucleotides read TGTGCCAGCAGCTCCGGGGACAACCTTAATGAAAAACTGTTTTTT. This sequence joins TRBV7-9 and TRBJ1-4, with a tentative D call TRBD1 (6 bases). V was pared by 4 bases and J by 4 bases, with 13 bases between. In germline, CDR1 is SEHNR, CDR2 FQNEAQ (reference sequence). The CDR3 is 15 residues long.

J is TRBJ2-1 and V is TRBV6-5, with 11 bases matching TRBD2. The CDR3 is 15 amino acids. V lost 6 bases to trimming and J lost 14 bases; unmatched junction nucleotides: 15. Germline loops: CDR1 MNHEY, CDR2 SVGAGI. CDR3 sequence reads: CASRELAGGNVEEFF. DNA for the CDR3: TGTGCCAGCAGGGAGCTAGCGGGAGGAAATGTGGAGGAGTTCTTC.

The gene calls are TRBV5-4 and TRBJ2-7, with 14 nucleotides matching TRBD2. The CDR3 totals 15 residues. CDR1 is SGHNT and CDR2 is YYREEE in the germline V gene (reference sequence). J gave up 5 bases and V 4 bases, and 5 bases lay outside the gene matches. This chain's CDR3 is CASSVTSGRAHEQYF. The CDR3 DNA reads TGTGCCAGCAGCGTGACTAGCGGGAGGGCCCACGAGCAGTACTTC. Together with reference TRBV5-4 and TRBJ2-7, the CDR3 gives the full variable domain: ETGVTQSPTHLIKTRGQQVTLRCSSQSGHNTVSWYQQALGQGPQFIFQYYREEENGRGNFPPRFSGLQFPNYSSELNVNALELDDSALYLCASSVTSGRAHEQYFGPGTRLTVT.